The 12 T cell receptor beta chains presented below share a single source sample, sequenced in a study of blood T cell repertoires in COVID-19. Sequencing was performed with immunoSEQ multiplex PCR; in TCRdb, only in-frame clones are kept and a portion is missing. The repertoire holds some 190,000 clones, with 82% as singletons. The sample comprised peripheral blood. These receptors originate from a woman aged 60-75 years with COVID-19, enrolled during active disease.

The V and J genes are TRBV4-1 and TRBJ2-1, with D possibly TRBD2 on 5 matching bases. The germline V gene encodes CDR1 MGHRA and CDR2 YSYEKL. This CDR3 is built from 17 residues. The ends were cut back, 0 bases at V and 5 bases at J, with 17 bases in the middle. CDR3 sequence (DNA): TGCGCCAGCAGCCAAGATGTGTCTAGCTCGTTCAACAATGAGCAGTTCTTC. Protein: CASSQDVSSSFNNEQFF.

This clone was seen at least ten times. This CDR3 is also generated by other DNA sequences in the sample. The chain is built from TRBV7-9 and TRBJ1-1, with 8 bases lining up with TRBD1. The germline CDR1 and CDR2 sequences are SEHNR and FQNEAQ (reference sequence). Trimming at V came to 3 bases and at J to 6 bases, leaving 6 bases not matched to a gene. The CDR3 consists of 14 residues. CDR3 sequence: CASSFSTGGAEAFF. The DNA of the CDR3 is TGTGCCAGCAGCTTTTCCACAGGGGGTGCTGAAGCTTTCTTT.

This clone was seen once. This chain joins TRBV28 and TRBJ1-6; 10 nucleotides agree with TRBD1. After removal of 6 bases from V and 8 bases from J, the junction contained 7 bases not matched to a gene. The germline CDR1 and CDR2 sequences are MDHEN and SYDVKM. This CDR3 region has 15 residues. The CDR3 is CASRRDRGNYSPLHF. CDR3 DNA: TGTGCCAGCAGAAGGGACAGGGGTAACTATTCACCCCTCCACTTT.

The chain employs TRBV7-2 and TRBJ1-1; D uncertain. The length of the CDR3 is 13 residues. Germline V lookup: CDR1 SGHTA, CDR2 FQGNSA. Trimming left V 5 bases short and J 3 bases short, with 10 bases between. CDR3 protein: CASSQVRDTEAFF. The CDR3 DNA sequence: TGTGCCAGCAGCCAGGTGAGGGACACTGAAGCTTTCTTT.

V and J are TRBV28 and TRBJ1-4, with TRBD1 matching 8 bases. Germline loops: CDR1 MDHEN, CDR2 SYDVKM. Trimming at V came to 4 bases and at J to 8 bases, leaving 9 bases not matched to a gene. This CDR3 comprises 15 residues. In DNA, the CDR3 is TGTGCCAGCAGTTCCCCCAGGGGGCGGACCGAAAAACTGTTTTTT. Translated, it gives CASSSPRGRTEKLFF. Variable domain in full (rest from reference TRBV28 and TRBJ1-4): DVKVTQSSRYLVKRTGEKVFLECVQDMDHENMFWYRQDPGLGLRLIYFSYDVKMKEKGDIPEGYSVSREKKERFSLILESASTNQTSMYLCASSSPRGRTEKLFFGSGTQLSVL.

V gene TRBV10-3 combines with J gene TRBJ1-2; 7 bases are a match to TRBD1. After removal of 0 bases from V and 8 bases from J, the junction contained 0 bases not matched to a gene. Germline V lookup: CDR1 ENHRY, CDR2 SYGVKD. The CDR3 loop spans 12 amino acids. The CDR3 DNA reads TGTGCCATCAGTGAGTCGACAGGGGGCTACACCTTC. Amino acid sequence: CAISESTGGYTF.

The chain is built from TRBV5-5 and TRBJ1-4, with D possibly TRBD1 on 6 matching bases. Germline V lookup: CDR1 SGHKS, CDR2 YYEKEE (reference sequence). CDR3 size: 14 residues. Trimming removed 4 bases from V and 5 bases from J, with 12 bases in between. The CDR3 loop is CASSPGHGNEKLFF. DNA for the CDR3: TGTGCCAGCAGCCCGGGACACGGAAATGAAAAACTGTTTTTT.

This sequence joins TRBV7-2 and TRBJ2-2; 11 bases line up with TRBD1. V was pared by 4 bases and J by 5 bases, with 3 bases of the junction left unmatched. Germline CDR1 SGHTA, CDR2 FQGNSA. CDR3 length: 15 amino acids. This CDR3 reads CASSSRDRGTGELFF. The DNA of the CDR3 is TGTGCCAGCAGCTCCCGGGACAGGGGGACCGGGGAGCTGTTTTTT. The full variable domain, with the rest looked up from reference TRBV7-2 and TRBJ2-2, is GAGVSQSPSNKVTEKGKDVELRCDPISGHTALYWYRQSLGQGLEFLIYFQGNSAPDKSGLPSDRFSAERTGGSVSTLTIQRTQQEDSAVYLCASSSRDRGTGELFFGEGSRLTVL.

The chain uses TRBV6-5 and TRBJ2-1; tentative D call: TRBD2 (6 bases). Between the trimmed V and J ends, which lost 6 bases and 10 bases, there was a span of 13 bases. CDR3 length: 12 residues. CDR1 is MNHEY and CDR2 is SVGAGI in the germline V gene. DNA of the CDR3: TGTGCCAGCAGGGGAGGACATCGGGAGCAGTTCTTC. Its protein is CASRGGHREQFF.

The V and J genes are TRBV28 and TRBJ1-2, with D maybe TRBD1 (6 bases). The germline V gene encodes CDR1 MDHEN and CDR2 SYDVKM. V lost 5 bases, J lost 4 bases, and 11 bases lay in between. The CDR3 has 13 residues. In DNA, the CDR3 is TGTGCCAGCAGTATTACAGGGACCTATGGCTACACCTTC. Translating gives CASSITGTYGYTF.

The genes are TRBV18 and TRBJ1-2; D is perhaps TRBD1 (6 bases). The germline V and J ends were trimmed by 2 bases and 7 bases, with 14 bases remaining between them. From germline, CDR1 is KGHSH and CDR2 LQKENI. The CDR3 consists of 14 residues. The CDR3 region has the DNA TGTGCCAGCTCACCAACAGGGTCCCCCGCTGGCTACACCTTC. Translated, it gives CASSPTGSPAGYTF.

This clone was found a few times. V gene TRBV2 combines with J gene TRBJ2-5; 14 bases agree with TRBD2. Germline CDR1 SNHLY, CDR2 FYNNEI. This CDR3 spans 17 amino acids. V trimming: 7 bases; J trimming: 2 bases; junction bases outside the gene matches: 9. The CDR3 sequence: CASTEGLAGGGQETQYF. The CDR3 DNA sequence: TGTGCCAGCACCGAAGGACTAGCGGGGGGCGGTCAAGAGACCCAGTACTTC.